This TCR beta chain was documented in a study of blood T cell repertoires in COVID-19. Looking at the study overall: The cDNA or gDNA used as material had been derived from T cells, B-cell-depleted T cells, or PBMCs.

Clones were read by immunoSEQ multiplex PCR, and TCRdb kept only the in-frame ones, dropping some. The sample yields about 94,000 clones, about 87% seen once. With V trimmed by 2 bases and J by 6 bases, 6 bases remained unmatched. CDR3 length: 14 amino acids. CDR1 is SEHNR and CDR2 is FQNEAQ in the germline V gene (reference sequence). J is TRBJ1-1 and V is TRBV7-9; 7 bases agree with TRBD1. The clonotype comes from a human donor with acute or convalescent COVID-19. The donor label of this sample is uncertain. The sample consisted of peripheral blood. The DNA for the CDR3 is TGTGCCAGCAGCTTACTACAGGGGCTGTCTGAAGCTTTCTTT. It yields the protein CASSLLQGLSEAFF. Combining the CDR3 with reference TRBV7-9 and TRBJ1-1 gives the whole variable domain DTGVSQNPRHKITKRGQNVTFRCDPISEHNRLYWYRQTLGQGPEFLTYFQNEAQLEKSRLLSDRFSAERPKGSFSTLEIQRTEQGDSAMYLCASSLLQGLSEAFFGQGTRLTVV.